The 20 T cell receptor beta chains below come from one sample, sequenced in a study of cytomegalovirus exposure and HLA in healthy donors. The PCR had 60 Vbeta and 13 Jbeta primers. Measured with immunoSEQ multiplex PCR; TCRdb has only the in-frame clones, and not every one. Reported are more than 95,000 clones; the ten largest clones contain roughly 2%. The specimen sequenced was PBMCs. Receptors originate from a man aged 40-49 years in good health and CMV-seronegative.

V and J are TRBV19 and TRBJ2-3; 8 bases fit TRBD2. Germline V gene sequence: CDR1 LNHDA, CDR2 SQIVND (reference sequence). The CDR3 has 14 amino acids. V lost 3 bases and J lost 6; bases outside the gene matches: 5. CDR3 in amino acids: CASSITGLADTQYF. DNA for the CDR3: TGTGCCAGTAGTATTACAGGACTAGCTGATACGCAGTATTTT.

The chain uses TRBV14 and TRBJ2-3; 7 bases line up with TRBD2. Germline loops: CDR1 SGHDN, CDR2 FVKESK. Unmatched junction bases numbered 9, after V lost 0 bases and J lost 0 bases. This CDR3 comprises 18 residues. In nucleotides, the CDR3 is TGTGCCAGCAGCCAAGATCTGGGGGGGATGACAAGCACAGATACGCAGTATTTT. Encoded protein: CASSQDLGGMTSTDTQYF.

V is TRBV6-1 and J is TRBJ2-7, with D possibly TRBD1 on 6 matching bases. V gave up 4 bases and J gave up 4 bases, with 8 bases separating them. CDR1 and CDR2 from the germline V gene are MNHNS and SASEGT. The length of the CDR3 is 12 residues. The CDR3 loop reads CASSGTVYEQYF. The CDR3 nucleotides read TGTGCCAGCAGTGGGACAGTTTACGAGCAGTACTTC.

The chain is built from TRBV5-4 and TRBJ2-7, with 9 bases lining up with TRBD1. V lost 7 bases and J lost 5; bases outside the gene matches: 10. Germline V CDR1 and CDR2: SGHNT, YYREEE (reference sequence). The CDR3 spans 14 residues. The CDR3: CASQWGTGSNEQYF. The DNA of the CDR3 is TGTGCCAGCCAATGGGGGACAGGGTCCAACGAGCAGTACTTC. Supplemented by reference TRBV5-4 and TRBJ2-7, the full variable domain reads ETGVTQSPTHLIKTRGQQVTLRCSSQSGHNTVSWYQQALGQGPQFIFQYYREEENGRGNFPPRFSGLQFPNYSSELNVNALELDDSALYLCASQWGTGSNEQYFGPGTRLTVT.

The genes are TRBV10-3 and TRBJ2-2, with 12 bases fitting TRBD2. The CDR3 runs to 17 residues. The germline gives CDR1 ENHRY, CDR2 SYGVKD. V shed 4 bases and J 0 bases; nucleotides not matched to a gene: 3. In DNA form, the CDR3 reads TGTGCCATCAGTGTTCTAGCGGGAGGGGCGAACACCGGGGAGCTGTTTTTT. Its translation is CAISVLAGGANTGELFF.

The rearrangement uses TRBV5-1 and TRBJ2-7; a weak D match, TRBD1 (6 bases). Trimming pared 1 base from V and 5 bases from J, leaving 10 bases between. CDR1 is SGHRS, CDR2 YFSETQ, per germline. The CDR3 runs to 13 residues. In DNA, the CDR3 is TGCGCCAGCAGCTTGACAGGGCTACACGAGCAGTACTTC. This sequence encodes CASSLTGLHEQYF.

The chain recombines TRBV6-1 with TRBJ2-2, with 7 bases identical to TRBD2. V lost 5 bases to trimming and J lost 6 bases; unmatched junction nucleotides: 9. Per germline, CDR1 MNHNS and CDR2 SASEGT. This CDR3 is 15 amino acids long. The CDR3 region is CASSSTSRRAGELFF. The DNA for the CDR3 is TGTGCCAGCAGTTCGACTAGCAGGAGAGCCGGGGAGCTGTTTTTT.

The J gene is TRBJ1-1, the V gene TRBV5-4; D is perhaps TRBD1 (6 bases). Germline CDR1 reads SGHNT; CDR2 reads YYREEE (reference sequence). Trimming removed 0 bases at V and 0 bases at J, with 12 bases between. CDR3 length: 16 residues. The CDR3 DNA reads TGTGCCAGCAGCTTGGCCATGGGGGCCGTGAACACTGAAGCTTTCTTT. Translated: CASSLAMGAVNTEAFF.

The J gene is TRBJ1-6, the V gene TRBV4-1; tentatively, D is TRBD1 (6 bases). Germline lookup yields CDR1 MGHRA and CDR2 YSYEKL. This CDR3 is built from 15 residues. V was pared by 5 bases and J by 7 bases, with 15 bases between. CDR3 bases: TGCGCCAGCAGCGATTTCGACAGGACAAATTCACCCCTCCACTTT. This gives the protein CASSDFDRTNSPLHF.

V and J are TRBV30 and TRBJ2-7; 7 bases fit TRBD1. In germline, CDR1 is GTSNPN, CDR2 SVGIG (reference sequence). This CDR3 has 15 residues. The junction had 10 bases not matched to a gene; V was cut back by 2 bases and J by 3 bases. Here the CDR3 DNA reads TGTGCCTGGAGTTACAGGGGAGTTCGGGTCTACGAGCAGTACTTC. Translated, it gives CAWSYRGVRVYEQYF.

J is TRBJ1-4 and V is TRBV7-9, with D possibly being TRBD1 (6 bases). Germline lookup yields CDR1 SEHNR and CDR2 FQNEAQ (reference sequence). V was pared by 1 base and J by 5 bases, with 14 bases between. The CDR3 sequence is 16 residues long. The CDR3 coding sequence is TGTGCCAGCAGCTTAGGGGTATGGGGGCTAAATGAAAAACTGTTTTTT. Its translation is CASSLGVWGLNEKLFF.

The chain employs TRBV5-6 and TRBJ1-2; perhaps TRBD1 as D (5 bases). Germline CDR1 is SGHDT and CDR2 is YYEEEE. Trimming left V 0 bases short and J 0 bases short, with 15 bases between. There are 17 residues in the CDR3. CDR3 protein: CASSLAGGMRANYGYTF. The CDR3 nucleotides are TGTGCCAGCAGCTTGGCGGGGGGGATGCGGGCTAACTATGGCTACACCTTC. Full variable domain (rest looked up from reference TRBV5-6 and TRBJ1-2): DAGVTQSPTHLIKTRGQQVTLRCSPKSGHDTVSWYQQALGQGPQFIFQYYEEEERQRGNFPDRFSGHQFPNYSSELNVNALLLGDSALYLCASSLAGGMRANYGYTFGSGTRLTVV.

The chain links TRBV5-4 to TRBJ2-2; D call uncertain. This CDR3 region has 13 residues. The germline V gene encodes CDR1 SGHNT and CDR2 YYREEE (reference sequence). Deletions cut 5 bases from V and 1 base from J, with 6 bases between. CDR3 bases: TGTGCCAGCAGTTTCAAGAACACCGGGGAGCTGTTTTTT. It specifies CASSFKNTGELFF.

The chain uses TRBV30 and TRBJ2-1; no definite D call. CDR3 length equals 11 residues. CDR1 and CDR2 from the germline V gene are GTSNPN and SVGIG (reference sequence). With 5 bases removed from V and 5 bases from J, the gap between germline ends came to 7 bases. The CDR3 sequence is CAWAQDNEQFF. CDR3 nucleotides: TGTGCCTGGGCACAAGACAATGAGCAGTTCTTC.

V is TRBV6-5 and J is TRBJ2-7, with 9 bases fitting TRBD1. CDR1 MNHEY and CDR2 SVGAGI come from the germline V gene. After removal of 0 bases from V and 5 bases from J, the junction contained 5 bases not matched to a gene. The CDR3 is made up of 15 amino acids. The CDR3 region has the DNA TGTGCCAGCAGTTACTCAAGGGACAGGGTCCACGAGCAGTACTTC. This gives the protein CASSYSRDRVHEQYF.

The chain uses TRBV9 and TRBJ1-3, with 7 bases identical to TRBD1. Germline V CDR1 and CDR2: SGDLS, YYNGEE. This CDR3 region has 16 residues. The ends lost 3 bases at V and 3 bases at J; junction bases unmatched: 9. CDR3: CASSAGQAGSGNTIYF. The CDR3 coding sequence is TGTGCCAGCAGCGCCGGACAGGCAGGTAGTGGAAACACCATATATTTT.

The rearrangement links TRBV28 to TRBJ2-7; TRBD1 is a possible D gene (6 bases). Trimming pared 6 bases from V and 1 base from J, leaving 13 bases between. This CDR3 comprises 14 residues. The germline V gene has CDR1 MDHEN and CDR2 SYDVKM. The CDR3, as DNA: TGTGCCAGCAGAAAACAGGGAGAGTCCTACGAGCAGTACTTC. It encodes CASRKQGESYEQYF. The entire variable domain, with the rest obtained from reference TRBV28 and TRBJ2-7, is as follows: DVKVTQSSRYLVKRTGEKVFLECVQDMDHENMFWYRQDPGLGLRLIYFSYDVKMKEKGDIPEGYSVSREKKERFSLILESASTNQTSMYLCASRKQGESYEQYFGPGTRLTVT.

The chain combines TRBV6-6 with TRBJ2-3; 8 bases are shared with TRBD2. Per germline, CDR1 MNHNY and CDR2 SVGAGI (reference sequence). The CDR3 sequence is 13 residues long. V trimming: 5 bases; J trimming: 3 bases; junction bases outside the gene matches: 1. The CDR3 nucleotides are TGTGCCAGCAGTCCGGGGGGGACAGATACGCAGTATTTT. Its protein is CASSPGGTDTQYF.

The chain carries TRBV2 and TRBJ1-4; 7 positions agree with TRBD1. V shed 3 bases and J 2 bases; nucleotides not matched to a gene: 9. The germline CDR1 and CDR2 sequences are SNHLY and FYNNEI. The CDR3 totals 17 residues. Here the CDR3 reads CASSDTGESATNEKLFF. The CDR3 DNA sequence: TGTGCCAGCAGTGACACAGGGGAGTCGGCTACTAATGAAAAACTGTTTTTT.

The chain carries TRBV10-2 and TRBJ2-4; the match to TRBD1 covers 10 bases. The CDR3 spans 13 residues. Germline CDR1 and CDR2: WSHSY and SAAADI. J was trimmed by 5 bases and V by 10 bases; bases with no gene match: 5. This CDR3 is CATWDRGQNIQYF. The CDR3 DNA reads as TGCGCCACATGGGACAGGGGCCAAAACATTCAGTACTTC.